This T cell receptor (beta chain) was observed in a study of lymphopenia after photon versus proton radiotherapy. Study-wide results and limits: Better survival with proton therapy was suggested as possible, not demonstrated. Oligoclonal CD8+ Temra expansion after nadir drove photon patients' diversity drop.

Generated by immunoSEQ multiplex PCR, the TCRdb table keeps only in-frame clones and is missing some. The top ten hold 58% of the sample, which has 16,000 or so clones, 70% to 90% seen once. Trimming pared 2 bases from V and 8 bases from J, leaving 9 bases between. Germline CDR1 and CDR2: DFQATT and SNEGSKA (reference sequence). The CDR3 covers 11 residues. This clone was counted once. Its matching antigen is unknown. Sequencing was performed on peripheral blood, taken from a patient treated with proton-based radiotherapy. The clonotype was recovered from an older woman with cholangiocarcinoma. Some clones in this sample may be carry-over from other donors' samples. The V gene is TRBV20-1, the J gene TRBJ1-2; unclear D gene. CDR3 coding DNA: TGCAGTGCTAGACTCCGGGTGGGCTACACCTTC. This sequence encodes CSARLRVGYTF.